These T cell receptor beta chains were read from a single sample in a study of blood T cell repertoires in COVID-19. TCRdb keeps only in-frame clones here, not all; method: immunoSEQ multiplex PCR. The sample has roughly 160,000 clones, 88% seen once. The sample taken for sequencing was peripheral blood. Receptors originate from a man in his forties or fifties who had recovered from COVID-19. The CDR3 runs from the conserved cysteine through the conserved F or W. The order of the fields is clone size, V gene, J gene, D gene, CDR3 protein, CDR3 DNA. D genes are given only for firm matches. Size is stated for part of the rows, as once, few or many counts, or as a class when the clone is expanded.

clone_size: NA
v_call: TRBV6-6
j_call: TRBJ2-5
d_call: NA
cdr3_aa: CASRFGQQETQYF
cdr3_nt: TGTGCCAGCAGATTTGGACAGCAAGAGACCCAGTACTTC

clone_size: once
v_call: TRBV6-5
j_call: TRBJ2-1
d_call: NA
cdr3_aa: CASSYTGEQFF
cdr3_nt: TGTGCCAGCAGTTATACCGGGGAGCAGTTCTTC

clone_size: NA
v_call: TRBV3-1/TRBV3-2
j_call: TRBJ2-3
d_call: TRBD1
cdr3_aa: CASSQVVGQGADTQYF
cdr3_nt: TGTGCCAGCAGCCAAGTTGTCGGGCAGGGGGCAGATACGCAGTATTTT

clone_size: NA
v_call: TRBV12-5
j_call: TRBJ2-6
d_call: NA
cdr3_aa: CASGLFGWAPLSGANVLTF
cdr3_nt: TGTGCTAGTGGTTTGTTTGGATGGGCACCTCTCTCTGGGGCCAACGTCCTGACTTTC

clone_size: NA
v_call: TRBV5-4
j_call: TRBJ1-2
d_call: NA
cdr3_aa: CASSLAEGAWYYGYTF
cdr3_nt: TGTGCCAGCAGCTTGGCCGAAGGGGCGTGGTACTATGGCTACACCTTC

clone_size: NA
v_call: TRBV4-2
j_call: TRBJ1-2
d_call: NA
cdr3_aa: CASSQDLGRAFYGYTF
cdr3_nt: TGTGCCAGCAGCCAAGATCTTGGCAGGGCCTTCTATGGCTACACCTTC

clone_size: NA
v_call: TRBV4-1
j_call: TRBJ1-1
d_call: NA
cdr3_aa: CASSQGGRQLAFF
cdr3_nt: TGCGCCAGCAGCCAGGGCGGGAGACAGTTAGCTTTCTTT

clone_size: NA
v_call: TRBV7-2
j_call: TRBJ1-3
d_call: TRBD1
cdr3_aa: CASSAPGQMSGNTIYF
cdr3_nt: TGTGCCAGCAGCGCCCCGGGACAGATGAGTGGAAACACCATATATTTT

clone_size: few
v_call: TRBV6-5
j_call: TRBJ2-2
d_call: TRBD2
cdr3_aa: CASSSGLAGVGELFF
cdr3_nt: TGTGCCAGCAGCTCGGGACTAGCGGGGGTCGGGGAGCTGTTTTTT

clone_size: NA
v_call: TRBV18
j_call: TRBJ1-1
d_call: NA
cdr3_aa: CASSNTGQGSVTEAFF
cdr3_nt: TGTGCCAGCTCCAACACCGGGCAGGGGTCGGTCACTGAAGCTTTCTTT

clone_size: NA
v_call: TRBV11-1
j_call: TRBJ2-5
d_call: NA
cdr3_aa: CASSRRALRETQYF
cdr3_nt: TGTGCCAGCAGCCGCAGGGCACTGCGAGAGACCCAGTACTTC

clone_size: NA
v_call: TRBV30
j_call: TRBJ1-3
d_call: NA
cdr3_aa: CAWSPIGLGAGNTIYF
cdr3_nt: TGTGCCTGGAGCCCGATAGGATTGGGAGCTGGAAACACCATATATTTT

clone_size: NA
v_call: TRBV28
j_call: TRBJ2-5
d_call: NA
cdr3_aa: CASSAHSLQGGRETQYF
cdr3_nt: TGTGCCAGCAGTGCACACTCCTTACAGGGCGGAAGAGAGACCCAGTACTTC

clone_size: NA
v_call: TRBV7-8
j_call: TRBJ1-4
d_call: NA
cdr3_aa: CASSLVHGEKLFF
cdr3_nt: TGTGCCAGCAGCTTAGTCCATGGCGAAAAACTGTTTTTT

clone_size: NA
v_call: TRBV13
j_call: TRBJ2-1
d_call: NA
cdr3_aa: CASSLGGTPPRGYNEQFF
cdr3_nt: TGTGCCAGCAGCTTAGGCGGGACTCCCCCAAGGGGCTACAATGAGCAGTTCTTC

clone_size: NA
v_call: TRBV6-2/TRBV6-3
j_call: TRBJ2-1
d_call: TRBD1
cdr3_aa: CASSSRDSLYNEQFF
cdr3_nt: TGTGCCAGCAGTTCCCGGGACAGCCTCTACAATGAGCAGTTCTTC

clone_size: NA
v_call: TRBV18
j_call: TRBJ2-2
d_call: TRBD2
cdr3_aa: CASSALRTSGKNTGELFF
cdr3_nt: TGTGCCAGCTCAGCCCTTCGGACTAGCGGGAAGAACACCGGGGAGCTGTTTTTT

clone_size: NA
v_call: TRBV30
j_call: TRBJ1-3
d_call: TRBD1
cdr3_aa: CAWSYTGGPGGNTIYF
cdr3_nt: TGTGCCTGGAGTTATACAGGGGGTCCAGGTGGAAACACCATATATTTT

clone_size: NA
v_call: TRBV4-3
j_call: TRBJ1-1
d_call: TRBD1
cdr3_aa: CASSQEPLGGTGTEAFF
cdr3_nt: TGCGCCAGCAGCCAAGAACCCCTTGGGGGGACAGGCACTGAAGCTTTCTTT

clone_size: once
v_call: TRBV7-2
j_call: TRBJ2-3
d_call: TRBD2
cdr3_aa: CASSLVGRAIDTQYF
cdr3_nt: TGTGCCAGCAGCTTAGTCGGGAGGGCGATAGATACGCAGTATTTT

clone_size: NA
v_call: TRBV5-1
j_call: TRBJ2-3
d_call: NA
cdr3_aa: CASSLTNSRRDTQYF
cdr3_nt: TGCGCCAGCAGCTTGACGAACTCCCGGAGAGATACGCAGTATTTT

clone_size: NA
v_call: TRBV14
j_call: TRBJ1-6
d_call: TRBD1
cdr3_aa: CASSQGSRGQEQGSPLHF
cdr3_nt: TGTGCCAGCAGCCAAGGTTCGAGGGGGCAAGAGCAAGGTTCACCCCTCCACTTT

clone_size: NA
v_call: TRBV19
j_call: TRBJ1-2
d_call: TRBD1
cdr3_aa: CASTDREYGYTF
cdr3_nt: TGTGCCAGTACTGACAGGGAGTATGGCTACACCTTC

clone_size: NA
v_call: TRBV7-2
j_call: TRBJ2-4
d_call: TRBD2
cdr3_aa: CASSSLAGGPPLAKNIQYF
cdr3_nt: TGTGCCAGCAGCTCACTAGCGGGGGGCCCCCCTCTAGCCAAAAACATTCAGTACTTC

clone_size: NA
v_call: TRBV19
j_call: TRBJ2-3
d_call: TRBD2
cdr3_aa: CASRDSGRTDTQYF
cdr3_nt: TGTGCCAGTAGGGATAGCGGGAGGACAGATACGCAGTATTTT

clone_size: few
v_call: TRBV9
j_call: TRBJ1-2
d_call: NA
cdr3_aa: CASSVGGRTADGYTF
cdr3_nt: TGTGCCAGCAGCGTAGGAGGTCGGACAGCCGATGGCTACACCTTC

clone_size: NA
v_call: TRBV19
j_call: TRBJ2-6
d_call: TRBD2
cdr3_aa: CASSISLTSGGVSGANVLTF
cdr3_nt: TGTGCCAGTAGTATCTCGTTGACTAGCGGGGGGGTCTCTGGGGCCAACGTCCTGACTTTC

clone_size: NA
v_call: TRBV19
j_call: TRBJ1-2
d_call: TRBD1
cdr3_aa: CASREQGADGYTF
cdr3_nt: TGTGCCAGTAGAGAACAGGGGGCGGATGGCTACACCTTC

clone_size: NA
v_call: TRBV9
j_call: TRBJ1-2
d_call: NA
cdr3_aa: CASSEGTGIYGYTF
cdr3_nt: TGTGCCAGCAGCGAGGGAACAGGGATCTATGGCTACACCTTC

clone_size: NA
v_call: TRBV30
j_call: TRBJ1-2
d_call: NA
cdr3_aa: CAWSVRRLFGYTF
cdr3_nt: TGTGCCTGGAGTGTGAGGCGGCTTTTTGGCTACACCTTC

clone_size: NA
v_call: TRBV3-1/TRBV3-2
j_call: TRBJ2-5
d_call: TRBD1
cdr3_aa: CASSPGQGQETQYF
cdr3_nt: TGTGCCAGCAGCCCCGGACAGGGCCAAGAGACCCAGTACTTC

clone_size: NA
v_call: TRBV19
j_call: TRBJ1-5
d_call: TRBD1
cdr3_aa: CASATGRNQPQHF
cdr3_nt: TGTGCCAGTGCGACAGGGAGGAATCAGCCCCAGCATTTT

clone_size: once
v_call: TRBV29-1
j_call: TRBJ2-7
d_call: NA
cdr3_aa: CSVAKPGGPFNEQYF
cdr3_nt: TGCAGCGTTGCCAAGCCGGGGGGCCCCTTCAACGAGCAGTACTTC

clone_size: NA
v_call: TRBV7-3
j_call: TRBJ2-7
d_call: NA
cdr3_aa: CASSLTAGAAYEQYF
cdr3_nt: TGTGCCAGCAGCTTAACGGCGGGCGCGGCCTACGAGCAGTACTTC

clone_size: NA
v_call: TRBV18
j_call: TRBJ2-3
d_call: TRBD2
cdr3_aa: CASSRWSGGEVDTQYF
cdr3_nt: TGTGCCAGCTCACGGTGGAGCGGGGGCGAGGTAGATACGCAGTATTTT

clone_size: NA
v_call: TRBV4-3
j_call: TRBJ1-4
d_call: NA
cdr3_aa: CASSHAKSATNEKLFF
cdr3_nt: TGCGCCAGCAGCCACGCTAAGAGTGCAACTAATGAAAAACTGTTTTTT

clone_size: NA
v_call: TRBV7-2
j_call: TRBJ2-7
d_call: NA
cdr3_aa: CASSYPGRDQYF
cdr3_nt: TGTGCCAGCAGCTATCCGGGGCGGGACCAGTACTTC

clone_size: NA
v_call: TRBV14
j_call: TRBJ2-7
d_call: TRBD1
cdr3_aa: CASSQELIRGTYEQYF
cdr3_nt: TGTGCCAGCAGCCAAGAACTCATCAGGGGGACCTACGAGCAGTACTTC

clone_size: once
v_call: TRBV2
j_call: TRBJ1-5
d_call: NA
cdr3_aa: CASSEVGEVREPQHF
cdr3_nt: TGTGCCAGCAGTGAAGTCGGGGAGGTCCGAGAGCCCCAGCATTTT

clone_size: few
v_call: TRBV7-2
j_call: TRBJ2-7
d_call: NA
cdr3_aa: CASSLAYSYEQYF
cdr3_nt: TGTGCCAGCAGCTTAGCATATTCCTACGAGCAGTACTTC